Shown below are 21 T cell receptor beta chains from a single sample sequenced in a study of neurological immune-mediated disorders. Each CDR3 protein is one row after TCRdb ran MiXCR on the 5' RACE reads. Among some 86,000 distinct CDR3 sequences listed, around 2.6% were seen once. The source material was PBMCs. The receptors shown here come from a woman in her 30s with multiple sclerosis.

This clonotype was seen many times. The J gene is TRBJ2-1, the V gene TRBV20-1; TRBD2 matches 8 bases. The CDR3 totals 12 residues. CDR1 is DFQATT, CDR2 SNEGSKA, per germline (reference sequence). V was pared by 6 bases and J by 8 bases, with 6 bases of the junction left unmatched. The CDR3 DNA reads TGCAGTGCACCGATAGCGGGGCATGAGCAGTTCTTC. Translation gives CSAPIAGHEQFF.

At least ten counts were recorded for this clonotype. The CDR3 loop is CASSLEPASGREQFF. DNA for the CDR3: TGTGCCAGCAGCTTAGAGCCCGCTAGCGGGAGGGAGCAGTTCTTC. J is TRBJ2-1 and V is TRBV7-2; 11 nucleotides align to TRBD2. This CDR3 is 15 amino acids long. Germline V gene data show CDR1 as SGHTA and CDR2 as FQGNSA. V lost 1 base, J lost 10 bases, and 6 bases stayed unmatched.

In its sample, this clonotype was seen many times. The chain joins TRBV5-1 to TRBJ2-1; 8 bases are shared with TRBD2. V lost 2 bases and J lost 0; bases outside the gene matches: 1. CDR3 length equals 15 residues. Looked up from germline, CDR1 is SGHRS and CDR2 is YFSETQ. The CDR3 DNA reads as TGCGCCAGCAGCTTACTAGCGGACTCCTACAATGAGCAGTTCTTC. Its protein is CASSLLADSYNEQFF.

This clonotype came up many times. This chain links TRBV24-1 with TRBJ2-5; 9 bases line up with TRBD1. The germline V gene has CDR1 KGHDR and CDR2 SFDVKD. The CDR3 has 14 residues. Trimming cost V 2 bases and J 3 bases; bases outside gene matches: 0. The CDR3 loop is CATSDWTGEETQYF. The CDR3 DNA follows: TGTGCCACCAGTGATTGGACAGGGGAAGAGACCCAGTACTTC.

This clonotype was observed at least ten times. The J gene is TRBJ1-2, the V gene TRBV7-8; tentatively, D is TRBD1 (6 bases). Deletions cut 5 bases from V and 3 bases from J, with 10 bases between. The CDR3 is 13 residues long. CDR1 and CDR2 from the germline V gene are SGHVS and FQNEAQ. The CDR3 DNA reads TGTGCCAGCAGCCCCAGGGGATACTATGGCTACACCTTC. The encoded protein is CASSPRGYYGYTF.

This clonotype came up many times. The CDR3 reads CASSYPTRSGPSSYEQYF. CDR3 bases: TGTGCCAGCAGTTACCCGACGCGTAGCGGGCCCAGCTCCTACGAGCAGTACTTC. The chain joins TRBV6-2 or TRBV6-3 to TRBJ2-7; 7 bases agree with TRBD2. V lost 2 bases to trimming and J lost 0 bases; unmatched junction nucleotides: 13. Germline assignment: CDR1 MNHEY and CDR2 SVGEGT. The length of the CDR3 is 18 residues.

This clonotype has a count of ten or more. The DNA for the CDR3 is TGTGCCAGCAGTTTATCTAGCGGACCATACCAAGAGACCCAGTACTTC. Its protein product is CASSLSSGPYQETQYF. V is TRBV28 and J is TRBJ2-5; 7 bases agree with TRBD2. The CDR3 covers 16 residues. V lost 1 base and J lost 0; bases outside the gene matches: 5. Germline assignment: CDR1 MDHEN and CDR2 SYDVKM.

This clonotype was seen repeatedly, ten times or more. J is TRBJ2-2 and V is TRBV5-1; D tentatively reads TRBD1 or TRBD2 (5 bases each). Germline V gene lookup returns CDR1 SGHRS and CDR2 YFSETQ. This CDR3 is built from 16 residues. V shed 1 base and J shed 9 bases, with 19 bases lying between them. In DNA form, the CDR3 reads TGCGCCAGCAGCTTGTTGGGGGATCCGGGCGCGAGGGAGCTGTTTTTT. It specifies CASSLLGDPGARELFF.

The sample holds many counts of this clonotype. CDR3 loop: CASSLAGQTYNEQFF. DNA for the CDR3: TGTGCCAGTAGTTTAGCGGGGCAAACCTACAATGAGCAGTTCTTC. The chain couples TRBV19 to TRBJ2-1, with 8 bases that match TRBD2. Germline CDR1 LNHDA, CDR2 SQIVND (reference sequence). This CDR3 has 15 amino acids. J lost 2 bases, V lost 5 bases, and 5 bases had no gene match.

The sample holds many counts of this clonotype. This sequence joins TRBV4-3 and TRBJ2-1, with TRBD2 matching 15 bases. This CDR3 region has 17 residues. Germline V lookup: CDR1 LGHNA, CDR2 YSLEER. J gave up 9 bases and V 0 bases, and 6 bases lay outside the gene matches. The CDR3 protein is CASSQDRTSGRAAEQFF. CDR3 coding DNA: TGCGCCAGCAGCCAAGATCGGACTAGCGGGAGGGCCGCTGAGCAGTTCTTC.

Ten or more counts support this clonotype. The gene calls are TRBV10-3 and TRBJ2-1; D is ambiguous. Germline V lookup: CDR1 ENHRY, CDR2 SYGVKD. Deletions cut 4 bases from V and 5 bases from J, with 6 bases between. The length of the CDR3 is 12 residues. CDR3 in amino acids: CAISGPNNEQFF. DNA of the CDR3: TGTGCCATCAGTGGGCCGAACAATGAGCAGTTCTTC.

There are many counts of this clonotype. The V and J genes are TRBV29-1 and TRBJ2-1; D is perhaps TRBD1 or TRBD2 (5 bases each). The CDR3 consists of 13 residues. V was pared by 0 bases and J by 8 bases, with 11 bases between. CDR1 is SQVTM and CDR2 is ANQGSEA in the germline V gene. CDR3 nucleotide sequence: TGCAGCGTTGAAGATAGAGGGGTCCATGAGCAGTTCTTC. Its protein is CSVEDRGVHEQFF.

This clonotype was counted many times. V gene TRBV20-1 combines with J gene TRBJ2-3; 7 nucleotides align to TRBD2. Germline values: CDR1 DFQATT, CDR2 SNEGSKA (reference sequence). The V segment lost 4 bases and the J segment 4 bases; nucleotides outside the gene matches: 8. CDR3 length: 14 amino acids. As DNA, the CDR3 is TGCAGTGCTAAACTAGCGACCAGATCAGATACGCAGTATTTT. Residues: CSAKLATRSDTQYF.

The V call is TRBV20-1, the J call TRBJ2-1; a weak D match, TRBD2 (5 bases). Trimming took off 6 bases at V and 12 bases at J, with 18 bases between the two ends. CDR1 DFQATT and CDR2 SNEGSKA come from the germline V gene (reference sequence). CDR3 length: 12 residues. As DNA, the CDR3 is TGCAGTGCCCACGCCCCGGGGTCCGGGCAGTTCTTC. Encoded protein: CSAHAPGSGQFF.

This clonotype was seen many times. The gene calls are TRBV24-1 and TRBJ2-5, with 7 bases aligning to TRBD2. Germline V lookup: CDR1 KGHDR, CDR2 SFDVKD. This CDR3 comprises 17 residues. The junction had 9 bases not matched to a gene; V was cut back by 3 bases and J by 0 bases. The CDR3 loop is CATSDPHPGRDQETQYF. In nucleotides, the CDR3 is TGTGCCACCAGTGATCCGCATCCAGGGAGGGACCAAGAGACCCAGTACTTC.

This clonotype was counted many times. The chain carries TRBV7-2 and TRBJ2-1; 10 bases line up with TRBD2. Trimming removed 1 base from V and 1 base from J; junction bases left unmatched: 4. CDR1 is SGHTA and CDR2 is FQGNSA in the germline V gene. The CDR3 sequence is 17 residues long. DNA for the CDR3: TGTGCCAGCAGCTTAGTGGCTAGCGGGAGTTCCTACAATGAGCAGTTCTTC. It codes for CASSLVASGSSYNEQFF.

This clonotype occurred many times. This chain links TRBV14 with TRBJ2-1, with D unresolved. CDR3 length: 13 residues. The germline V gene encodes CDR1 SGHDN and CDR2 FVKESK. Trimming removed 0 bases from V and 6 bases from J, with 6 bases in between. CDR3: CASSQDRANEQFF. The DNA of the CDR3 is TGTGCCAGCAGCCAAGATCGGGCCAATGAGCAGTTCTTC.

This clonotype was recorded at least ten times. This chain links TRBV5-1 with TRBJ1-1, with D possibly matching TRBD1 (5 bases). The CDR3 runs to 12 residues. Germline CDR1 reads SGHRS; CDR2 reads YFSETQ. V was trimmed by 6 bases and J by 6 bases, leaving 12 bases between them. The CDR3 is CASNGGRSEAFF. The CDR3 region has the DNA TGCGCCAGCAACGGGGGACGGTCTGAAGCTTTCTTT.

In its sample, this clonotype was seen many times. The J gene is TRBJ2-2, the V gene TRBV20-1; 7 bases agree with TRBD1. The CDR3 is 14 amino acids. The ends lost 4 bases at V and 3 bases at J; junction bases unmatched: 5. CDR1 and CDR2 (germline): DFQATT, SNEGSKA (reference sequence). This CDR3 is CSAKSGTDTGELFF. The CDR3 DNA follows: TGCAGTGCTAAGTCCGGGACAGACACCGGGGAGCTGTTTTTT.

This clonotype came up many times. This chain connects TRBV20-1 to TRBJ2-1; 8 bases agree with TRBD1. V lost 4 bases to trimming and J lost 9 bases; unmatched junction nucleotides: 11. This CDR3 has 14 amino acids. Germline CDR1 reads DFQATT; CDR2 reads SNEGSKA (reference sequence). CDR3 loop: CSATRGRGTPEQFF. The CDR3 region has the DNA TGCAGTGCTACCAGGGGGCGCGGAACCCCTGAGCAGTTCTTC.

This clonotype was detected ten times or more. The gene calls are TRBV6-6 and TRBJ1-2; D gene unclear. The CDR3 totals 15 residues. Trimming took 0 bases from V and 7 from J, leaving 15 bases between them. CDR1 MNHNY and CDR2 SVGAGI come from the germline V gene (reference sequence). The CDR3, as DNA: TGTGCCAGCAGTTACTCGGTCGGCTGGCGAGGTGGCTACACCTTC. Translated, it gives CASSYSVGWRGGYTF.